These 24 T cell receptor beta chains were sequenced from one sample in a study of T-cell reconstitution after alpha-beta-depleted transplantation in children. As it was prepared, the TCRbeta library received unique molecular identifiers. TCRdb re-called the PCR reads with MiXCR, one entry per CDR3 protein. The sample records 610,000 or so distinct CDR3 sequences, roughly a quarter being singletons. Sequenced here: PBMCs, sampled before TCRalphabeta/CD19-depleted stem cell transplant. These receptors originate from a boy in the first two years of life with Wiskott-Aldrich syndrome, due to receive a stem cell transplant.

This clonotype came up a few times. This chain uses TRBV5-1 with TRBJ2-1, with TRBD2 as a possible D gene (5 bases). Trimming pared 1 base from V and 8 bases from J, leaving 19 bases between. Germline V gene data show CDR1 as SGHRS and CDR2 as YFSETQ. CDR3 length: 16 residues. CDR3 in DNA: TGCGCCAGCAGCTTGATTGGGAGCCGCTCCCCGGATGAGCAGTTCTTC. Translated: CASSLIGSRSPDEQFF.

The chain carries TRBV20-1 and TRBJ2-3; TRBD2 aligns across 12 bases. The V and J ends lost 3 bases and 4 bases, in that order; junction bases with no gene match: 5. Per the germline V gene, CDR1 is DFQATT and CDR2 is SNEGSKA (reference sequence). The CDR3 has 15 amino acids. CDR3 DNA: TGCAGTGCTAGCTTCCTAGCGGGAGGGGCAGATACGCAGTATTTT. Translation: CSASFLAGGADTQYF.

In its sample, this clonotype was seen a few times. CDR3 region: CASNRDQTLGETQYF. The CDR3 coding sequence is TGTGCCAGCAACCGGGACCAGACGTTGGGAGAGACCCAGTACTTC. The chain joins TRBV9 to TRBJ2-5; the D call may be TRBD1 or TRBD2 (5 bases each). Germline lookup yields CDR1 SGDLS and CDR2 YYNGEE. The germline V and J ends were trimmed by 6 bases and 4 bases, with 19 bases remaining between them. This CDR3 is 15 amino acids long.

This clonotype came up a few times. The V gene is TRBV20-1, the J gene TRBJ2-7; perhaps TRBD2 as D (5 bases). V lost 0 bases to trimming and J lost 0 bases, with 15 bases between them. The germline V gene has CDR1 DFQATT and CDR2 SNEGSKA (reference sequence). The CDR3 is made up of 16 amino acids. CDR3 bases: TGCAGTGCTAGAGATCGGGGAGAGTATAGCTCCTACGAGCAGTACTTC. It codes for CSARDRGEYSSYEQYF.

V usage is TRBV4-1 and J usage is TRBJ1-6; no clear D. CDR1 and CDR2 from the germline V gene are MGHRA and YSYEKL. This CDR3 is built from 13 residues. Trimming cost V 5 bases and J 9 bases, with 11 bases left between them. CDR3 amino acids: CASSTSRFSPLHF. CDR3 DNA: TGCGCCAGCAGCACCTCCAGGTTTTCACCCCTCCACTTT.

This clonotype was seen only once. This chain links TRBV5-1 with TRBJ1-4; D gene unclear. CDR3 length equals 14 residues. The V gene lost 1 base and the J gene lost 7 bases, with 11 bases spanning the gap. Germline V gene data show CDR1 as SGHRS and CDR2 as YFSETQ. CDR3 amino acids: CASSLLDHSEKLFF. The CDR3 DNA reads as TGCGCCAGCAGCTTGCTAGACCATAGTGAAAAACTGTTTTTT. The full variable domain, its missing parts supplied by reference TRBV5-1 and TRBJ1-4, is KAGVTQTPRYLIKTRGQQVTLSCSPISGHRSVSWYQQTPGQGLQFLFEYFSETQRNKGNFPGRFSGRQFSNSRSEMNVSTLELGDSALYLCASSLLDHSEKLFFGSGTQLSVL.

V gene TRBV7-9 combines with J gene TRBJ2-1, with 13 bases that match TRBD2. CDR3 size: 14 residues. The germline CDR1 and CDR2 sequences are SEHNR and FQNEAQ (reference sequence). J lost 13 bases, V lost 5 bases, and 8 bases had no gene match. The CDR3: CASSPRTSGGDQFF. CDR3 coding DNA: TGTGCCAGCAGCCCCCGGACTAGCGGGGGTGACCAGTTCTTC.

This chain joins TRBV12-3 or TRBV12-4 and TRBJ2-5; 8 nucleotides line up with TRBD1. V shed 6 bases and J 3 bases; nucleotides not matched to a gene: 9. This CDR3 contains 15 residues. For the CDR3, the DNA is TGTGCCAGCAGGGGATCCGGGACAGGCAAAGAGACCCAGTACTTC. This sequence encodes CASRGSGTGKETQYF.

This clonotype was seen a few times. The chain joins TRBV12-3 or TRBV12-4 to TRBJ1-1, with D unresolved. V was clipped by 4 bases and J by 0 bases, with 18 bases between them. The CDR3 is 17 amino acids. DNA of the CDR3: TGTGCCAGCAGTTCCCCCCAGGAGAAGCTACTGAACACTGAAGCTTTCTTT. It encodes CASSSPQEKLLNTEAFF.

This clonotype was observed a few times. The rearrangement links TRBV27 to TRBJ2-1; weak D call: TRBD1 (6 bases). Germline CDR1 and CDR2: MNHEY and SMNVEV (reference sequence). The ends were cut back, 0 bases at V and 5 bases at J, with 8 bases in the middle. This CDR3 has 14 residues. The CDR3 here is CASSLSRTDNEQFF. Written as DNA, the CDR3 is TGTGCCAGCAGTTTATCTCGGACAGACAATGAGCAGTTCTTC.

In this sample, this clonotype turned up a few times. The V call is TRBV5-1, the J call TRBJ2-5; D may be TRBD2 (6 bases). The V and J ends lost 0 bases and 1 base respectively, with 13 bases between them. CDR3 length equals 16 residues. CDR1 and CDR2 from the germline V gene are SGHRS and YFSETQ. CDR3 in DNA: TGCGCCAGCAGCTTGGGGGGACTTGGGGGCCAAGAGACCCAGTACTTC. Translating gives CASSLGGLGGQETQYF.

Only a few counts were recorded for this clonotype. The chain links TRBV4-1 to TRBJ2-4; D perhaps matches TRBD1 (5 bases). Trimming left V 0 bases short and J 3 bases short, with 12 bases between. The CDR3 sequence is 16 residues long. Germline CDR1 and CDR2: MGHRA and YSYEKL. CDR3 nucleotide sequence: TGCGCCAGCAGCCAAGAAGGGGTGGGGTACAAAAACATTCAGTACTTC. This codes for CASSQEGVGYKNIQYF.

The chain employs TRBV7-2 and TRBJ1-5; tentative D call: TRBD1 (6 bases). V was shortened by 5 bases and J by 1 base, with 12 bases between the two germline ends. The CDR3 spans 15 residues. Germline-derived CDR1 and CDR2 are SGHTA and FQGNSA. For the CDR3, the DNA is TGTGCCAGCAGCCTCACAGGGTGGAGCAATCAGCCCCAGCATTTT. Translated, it gives CASSLTGWSNQPQHF. The full variable domain, with the rest looked up from reference TRBV7-2 and TRBJ1-5, is GAGVSQSPSNKVTEKGKDVELRCDPISGHTALYWYRQSLGQGLEFLIYFQGNSAPDKSGLPSDRFSAERTGGSVSTLTIQRTQQEDSAVYLCASSLTGWSNQPQHFGDGTRLSIL.

This clonotype was observed a handful of times. V gene TRBV29-1 combines with J gene TRBJ2-1; 14 bases fit TRBD2. Germline V gene sequence: CDR1 SQVTM, CDR2 ANQGSEA. Trimming at V came to 6 bases and at J to 8 bases, leaving 12 bases not matched to a gene. This CDR3 region has 16 residues. The CDR3 DNA sequence: TGCAGCGTACCCAATTCCGGGACTAGCGGGAGCTATGAGCAGTTCTTC. Translation: CSVPNSGTSGSYEQFF.

The chain joins TRBV28 to TRBJ2-3; the D is unclear. This CDR3 comprises 15 residues. V lost 5 bases and J lost 2, with 14 bases in between. Germline V CDR1 and CDR2: MDHEN, SYDVKM. The DNA for the CDR3 is TGTGCCAGCAGTCTGGACCTACCCTTCACAGATACGCAGTATTTT. It translates to CASSLDLPFTDTQYF.

The sample holds a few counts of this clonotype. The chain carries TRBV9 and TRBJ2-7; D is possibly TRBD1 (5 bases). V was cut by 3 bases and J by 6 bases, with 13 bases left in between. The CDR3 runs 13 residues. The germline gives CDR1 SGDLS, CDR2 YYNGEE. The CDR3 protein is CASSAQGSTEQYF. In DNA, the CDR3 is TGTGCCAGCAGCGCCCAGGGTTCCACCGAGCAGTACTTC.

This clonotype was detected a few times. The rearrangement uses TRBV4-3 and TRBJ2-6; the D is unclear. Germline CDR1 LGHNA, CDR2 YSLEER. Trimming left V 6 bases short and J 0 bases short, with 12 bases between. The CDR3 extends over 16 amino acids. In DNA form, the CDR3 reads TGCGCCAGCAGGCACAGAACGAACTCTGGGGCCAACGTCCTGACTTTC. Protein product: CASRHRTNSGANVLTF.

The table lists this clonotype with a few counts. The chain recombines TRBV4-1 with TRBJ2-7; 13 bases fit TRBD2. After removal of 2 bases from V and 4 bases from J, the junction contained 11 bases not matched to a gene. The CDR3 loop spans 18 amino acids. The germline V gene has CDR1 MGHRA and CDR2 YSYEKL. The CDR3 sequence is CASSQLPIGLAGVYEQYF. The CDR3 DNA follows: TGCGCCAGCAGCCAACTCCCGATTGGACTAGCGGGAGTTTACGAGCAGTACTTC.

In its sample, this clonotype was seen a few times. The chain combines TRBV9 with TRBJ2-1; D might be TRBD2 (5 bases). The germline V gene encodes CDR1 SGDLS and CDR2 YYNGEE. The CDR3 length is 15 residues. The germline V and J ends were trimmed by 4 bases and 8 bases, with 19 bases remaining between them. The CDR3 DNA follows: TGTGCCAGCAGCTTAGGGAGTTTGGGAGCCGATGAGCAGTTCTTC. Its protein is CASSLGSLGADEQFF.

Concerning this clonotype itself: This could be a read error, since a much larger clone is one nucleotide away. This chain joins TRBV12-3 or TRBV12-4 and TRBJ1-2; 8 bases map to TRBD1. The CDR3 contains 13 residues. V was pared by 1 base and J by 6 bases, with 1 base of the junction left unmatched. The CDR3 DNA follows: TGTGCCAGCAGTTTAGGGACAGGGAATGGCTACACCTTC. It codes for CASSLGTGNGYTF.

J is TRBJ1-2 and V is TRBV6-5; D not certain. The germline V and J ends were trimmed by 4 bases and 5 bases, with 11 bases remaining between them. The CDR3 contains 13 residues. CDR1 is MNHEY and CDR2 is SVGAGI in the germline V gene. The CDR3 reads CASSSPGRYGYTF. The CDR3 bases are TGTGCCAGCAGTTCCCCTGGACGATATGGCTACACCTTC.

The chain couples TRBV28 to TRBJ2-7; D is uncertain. The V gene lost 3 bases and the J gene lost 3 bases, with 12 bases spanning the gap. Germline loops: CDR1 MDHEN, CDR2 SYDVKM. This CDR3 contains 14 residues. DNA for the CDR3: TGTGCCAGCAGTTTCGCGCCCAGGATCTACGAGCAGTACTTC. This encodes CASSFAPRIYEQYF. Full variable domain (remainder filled in from reference TRBV28 and TRBJ2-7): DVKVTQSSRYLVKRTGEKVFLECVQDMDHENMFWYRQDPGLGLRLIYFSYDVKMKEKGDIPEGYSVSREKKERFSLILESASTNQTSMYLCASSFAPRIYEQYFGPGTRLTVT.

This clonotype was observed a few times. The V gene is TRBV5-1, the J gene TRBJ2-1; a weak D match, TRBD2 (6 bases). The CDR3 is made up of 15 amino acids. Germline CDR1 SGHRS, CDR2 YFSETQ. V was trimmed by 2 bases and J by 3 bases, leaving 12 bases between them. The DNA for the CDR3 is TGCGCCAGCAGCTTTTGGCGGGGTATCTACAATGAGCAGTTCTTC. Protein sequence: CASSFWRGIYNEQFF.

The chain uses TRBV28 and TRBJ2-3; the D is unclear. Between the trimmed V and J ends, which lost 3 bases and 5 bases, there was a span of 18 bases. The CDR3 covers 16 residues. Germline V gene data show CDR1 as MDHEN and CDR2 as SYDVKM. This CDR3 reads CASSFFFSRPKDTQYF. The DNA for the CDR3 is TGTGCCAGCAGTTTCTTCTTTTCGAGGCCTAAAGATACGCAGTATTTT.